A selection of T cell receptor beta chains follows, all from one sample in a study of cytomegalovirus exposure and HLA in healthy donors. Sequencing used immunoSEQ multiplex PCR; TCRdb keeps in-frame clones, though not all of them. The repertoire holds approximately 150,000 clones, with about 70% as singletons. The sample taken for sequencing was PBMCs. The receptors were sampled from a man aged 25-45 years in good health and CMV-seropositive. Both conserved end residues are trimmed from each CDR3. Fields, in order: V gene, D gene, clone size, J gene, CDR3 protein. A D gene is named only where the DNA matches it firmly. Clone size is given for some rows only: seen once, a few or many times, or a class if the clone is expanded.

TRBV25-1	NA	NA	TRBJ2-2	ATSVGLMGGELF
TRBV11-2	TRBD1	NA	NA	ASSWPGTGVIYEQY
TRBV6-4	NA	NA	TRBJ2-1	ASSDKENEQF
TRBV9	TRBD2	NA	TRBJ2-1	ASSGSGRALDEQF
TRBV15	TRBD2	NA	TRBJ2-1	ATSTDSSGSWYNEQF
TRBV29-1	NA	NA	TRBJ1-1	SVEERITEAF
TRBV5-1	TRBD2	NA	TRBJ2-1	ASSLAPSGSNEQF
TRBV18	TRBD1	NA	TRBJ2-1	ASSPPGQGASASSYNEQF
TRBV27	NA	once	TRBJ1-2	ASSLFSGNYGYT
TRBV9	NA	few	TRBJ2-1	ASSTGGLPSRSEQF
TRBV10-3	NA	NA	TRBJ2-2	ASRDMNTGELF
TRBV6-4	TRBD1	NA	TRBJ2-7	ASSPDRGNEQY
TRBV5-1	TRBD2	NA	TRBJ2-1	ASSLGLGGEQF
TRBV10-3	TRBD1	NA	TRBJ1-2	ANTGDFNYGYT
TRBV5-1	TRBD1	few	TRBJ1-1	ASSAGQPNTEAF